The 3 T cell receptor beta chains presented below share a single source sample, sequenced in a study of CD8 T cells in ankylosing spondylitis. Via MiXCR, TCRdb re-called the 5' RACE reads, giving one row per CDR3 protein. The table shows about 270,000 distinct CDR3 sequences, with roughly a third occurring only once. The specimen was blood, either unsorted or a sorted T cell fraction (not recorded which). The receptors shown here come from a male donor with ankylosing spondylitis or in good health (not recorded which).

The chain has TRBV20-1 and TRBJ1-2, with D possibly being TRBD1 (6 bases). CDR1 DFQATT and CDR2 SNEGSKA come from the germline V gene (reference sequence). This CDR3 is 12 amino acids long. The V end lost 8 bases, the J end lost 10 bases, and 20 bases lay between the germline ends. CDR3 sequence reads: CSTREPQGSYTF. The DNA of the CDR3 is TGCAGTACCAGGGAACCCCAGGGGTCCTACACCTTC.

V is TRBV10-3 and J is TRBJ2-1, with D possibly TRBD1 on 5 matching bases. V shed 3 bases and J shed 7 bases, with 7 bases lying between them. Germline values: CDR1 ENHRY, CDR2 SYGVKD. The CDR3 length is 12 residues. In nucleotides, the CDR3 is TGTGCCATCAGTGACAGGGATAATGAGCAGTTCTTC. Residues: CAISDRDNEQFF.

This clonotype appeared a few times. The CDR3 loop is CASSLEGRTYEKLFF. CDR3 DNA: TGTGCCAGCAGCTTGGAGGGTCGGACATATGAAAAACTGTTTTTT. V gene TRBV5-5 combines with J gene TRBJ1-4; D possibly corresponds to TRBD1 (5 bases). The germline V gene has CDR1 SGHKS and CDR2 YYEKEE (reference sequence). Between the trimmed V and J ends, which lost 0 bases and 6 bases, there was a span of 12 bases. CDR3 length equals 15 residues.